The 19 T cell receptor beta chains below all came from one sample that was sequenced in a study of T cells in Graves' hyperthyroidism and ophthalmopathy. The CDR3 regions of TCR beta were amplified from RNA transcripts. The primer set for the first-round RT-PCR of the TCR CDR3 was HTBI. From the multiplex PCR reads, TCRdb called clonotypes with MiXCR, one entry per CDR3 protein. The data show 700,000 or so distinct CDR3 sequences, about 17% seen once. Sequencing was done on a sample of blood. The receptors come from a man in his late teens or twenties with Graves' hyperthyroidism.

This clonotype has more than one count but fewer than ten. The chain employs TRBV7-2 and TRBJ1-2, with 8 positions matching TRBD1. Germline V gives CDR1 SGHTA, CDR2 FQGNSA. V was clipped by 5 bases and J by 4 bases; unmatched bases: 6. The CDR3 loop spans 14 amino acids. The CDR3 loop is CASSVQGAGYGYTF. The DNA of the CDR3 is TGTGCCAGCAGCGTTCAGGGGGCGGGCTATGGCTACACCTTC.

The chain combines TRBV29-1 with TRBJ1-1; no definite D call. The germline V gene has CDR1 SQVTM and CDR2 ANQGSEA. This CDR3 is 13 amino acids long. Trimming took 2 bases from V and 0 from J, leaving 7 bases between them. This CDR3 is CSVERPLNTEAFF. The CDR3 nucleotides are TGCAGCGTTGAAAGACCGTTGAACACTGAAGCTTTCTTT.

The chain employs TRBV25-1 and TRBJ2-7, with D perhaps TRBD2 (6 bases). V lost 4 bases, J lost 1 base, and 17 bases lay in between. The CDR3 has 16 residues. Germline V CDR1 and CDR2: MGHDK, SYGVNS. The CDR3 DNA sequence: TGTGCCAGCAGTGGAACCCGGGACTGGTCGTCCTACGAGCAGTACTTC. Protein: CASSGTRDWSSYEQYF.

This clonotype was counted ten times or more. V gene TRBV7-9 combines with J gene TRBJ1-1, with unresolved D. The germline CDR1 and CDR2 sequences are SEHNR and FQNEAQ (reference sequence). Between the trimmed V and J ends, which lost 6 bases and 3 bases, there was a span of 14 bases. The CDR3 is made up of 14 amino acids. CDR3 region: CASSPRSDYTEAFF. CDR3 in DNA: TGTGCCAGCAGTCCCCGGTCTGACTACACTGAAGCTTTCTTT.

This clonotype was counted many times. V usage is TRBV20-1 and J usage is TRBJ1-1; D is ambiguous. Germline V gene lookup returns CDR1 DFQATT and CDR2 SNEGSKA (reference sequence). The CDR3 extends over 13 amino acids. Between the trimmed V and J ends, which lost 0 bases and 6 bases, there was a span of 11 bases. The CDR3 DNA sequence: TGCAGTGCTAGAGATCGGGCAGACCCTGAAGCTTTCTTT. It yields the protein CSARDRADPEAFF.

This clonotype was observed a few times. The chain couples TRBV20-1 to TRBJ2-5, with a tentative D call TRBD2 (5 bases). CDR3 length: 13 amino acids. The ends were cut back, 3 bases at V and 1 base at J, with 9 bases in the middle. Germline CDR1 and CDR2: DFQATT and SNEGSKA (reference sequence). Here the CDR3 reads CSARRVVQETQYF. The DNA of the CDR3 is TGCAGTGCTAGGAGGGTAGTCCAAGAGACCCAGTACTTC.

This clonotype was detected only a few times. The rearrangement uses TRBV7-9 and TRBJ2-7, with D tentatively TRBD1 (6 bases). CDR3 length equals 14 residues. Looked up from germline, CDR1 is SEHNR and CDR2 is FQNEAQ (reference sequence). V was cut by 8 bases and J by 9 bases, with 23 bases left in between. As DNA, the CDR3 is TGTGCCAGCCTCCCAGGGCAGGGGTCTAACTCGCAGTACTTC. This translates into CASLPGQGSNSQYF.

This clonotype showed up just a few times. The chain carries TRBV6-1 and TRBJ2-5, with no clear D. V lost 3 bases to trimming and J lost 12 bases, with 17 bases between them. The CDR3 totals 13 residues. Per germline, CDR1 MNHNS and CDR2 SASEGT. The CDR3 DNA follows: TGTGCCAGCAGTGACCCGCGGCAAGCGCCTGAGTACTTC. It yields the protein CASSDPRQAPEYF.

This sequence joins TRBV11-1 and TRBJ2-1; 10 nucleotides agree with TRBD2. The CDR3 sequence is 16 residues long. V was pared by 0 bases and J by 7 bases, with 6 bases of the junction left unmatched. CDR1 and CDR2 (germline): SGHAT, FQDESV (reference sequence). The CDR3 is CASSLAGTSGKNEQFF. The CDR3 DNA reads as TGTGCCAGCAGCTTAGCGGGTACTAGCGGGAAGAATGAGCAGTTCTTC.

In this sample, this clonotype turned up many times. V and J are TRBV2 and TRBJ2-1, with D possibly TRBD2 on 6 matching bases. The CDR3 contains 13 residues. Trimming left V 9 bases short and J 7 bases short, with 16 bases between. CDR1 is SNHLY and CDR2 is FYNNEI in the germline V gene. The CDR3 nucleotides are TGTGCCAGTAGGCAGGCGGGACCAAATGAGCAGTTCTTC. This translates into CASRQAGPNEQFF. Full variable domain (remainder filled in from reference TRBV2 and TRBJ2-1): EPEVTQTPSHQVTQMGQEVILRCVPISNHLYFYWYRQILGQKVEFLVSFYNNEISEKSEIFDDQFSVERPDGSNFTLKIRSTKLEDSAMYFCASRQAGPNEQFFGPGTRLTVL.

The genes are TRBV28 and TRBJ1-2, with TRBD1 as a possible D gene (6 bases). Germline loops: CDR1 MDHEN, CDR2 SYDVKM. This CDR3 is built from 15 residues. Between the trimmed V and J ends, which lost 6 bases and 7 bases, there was a span of 21 bases. CDR3 loop: CASSRLKSTGPGYTF. As DNA, the CDR3 is TGTGCCAGCAGCCGCCTAAAGTCGACAGGCCCTGGCTACACCTTC.

This clonotype was recorded many times. The chain uses TRBV6-1 and TRBJ2-7; weak D call: TRBD1 (6 bases). V was cut by 10 bases and J by 1 base, with 17 bases left in between. The CDR3 contains 14 residues. Germline loops: CDR1 MNHNS, CDR2 SASEGT. CDR3 nucleotide sequence: TGTGCCACAGGGGAGATCCTTACATCCTACGAGCAGTACTTC. This codes for CATGEILTSYEQYF.

This sequence joins TRBV7-9 and TRBJ1-1; D may be TRBD1 (6 bases). This CDR3 is 15 amino acids long. CDR1 and CDR2 (germline): SEHNR, FQNEAQ (reference sequence). V was trimmed by 1 base and J by 4 bases, leaving 13 bases between them. The chain's CDR3 is CASSLGPGESTEAFF. CDR3 coding DNA: TGTGCCAGCAGCTTAGGCCCAGGGGAGTCCACTGAAGCTTTCTTT. The variable domain in full, with the rest retrieved from reference TRBV7-9 and TRBJ1-1, is DTGVSQNPRHKITKRGQNVTFRCDPISEHNRLYWYRQTLGQGPEFLTYFQNEAQLEKSRLLSDRFSAERPKGSFSTLEIQRTEQGDSAMYLCASSLGPGESTEAFFGQGTRLTVV.

In regard to this clonotype: An end of the junction differs from the germline gene, which may be a read error. The chain recombines TRBV6-5 with TRBJ1-5, with 10 bases fitting TRBD1. This CDR3 comprises 16 residues. Germline CDR1 MNHEY, CDR2 SVGAGI. CDR3 protein: CASSYPRQGADQSQHF. Written as DNA, the CDR3 is TGTGCCAGCAGTTACCCTAGACAGGGGGCGGATCAGTCCCAGCATTTT.

The rearrangement uses TRBV5-1 and TRBJ1-3; D not resolved. Deletions cut 0 bases from V and 0 bases from J, with 7 bases between. CDR3 length equals 15 residues. Germline values: CDR1 SGHRS, CDR2 YFSETQ. DNA for the CDR3: TGCGCCAGCAGCTTGGAAGTCACCTCTGGAAACACCATATATTTT. Residues: CASSLEVTSGNTIYF.

This clonotype showed up many times. The chain carries TRBV5-1 and TRBJ2-1; 10 bases match TRBD2. The CDR3 is 16 residues long. Germline assignment: CDR1 SGHRS and CDR2 YFSETQ. With V trimmed by 0 bases and J by 4 bases, 4 bases remained unmatched. DNA for the CDR3: TGCGCCAGCAGCTTGGCACGGACTAGCGGTTACAATGAGCAGTTCTTC. It encodes CASSLARTSGYNEQFF.

At least ten counts were recorded for this clonotype. The chain employs TRBV9 and TRBJ2-1; tentatively, D is TRBD1 (5 bases). Trimming removed 2 bases from V and 3 bases from J, with 9 bases in between. CDR3 length: 14 residues. The germline gives CDR1 SGDLS, CDR2 YYNGEE. The chain's CDR3 is CASSVKGVYNEQFF. Here the CDR3 DNA reads TGTGCCAGCAGCGTCAAAGGGGTCTACAATGAGCAGTTCTTC.

This clonotype has at least ten counts. The chain recombines TRBV12-3 or TRBV12-4 with TRBJ2-7; weak D call: TRBD1 (5 bases). Between the trimmed V and J ends, which lost 3 bases and 0 bases, there was a span of 12 bases. This CDR3 has 15 amino acids. CDR3 nucleotide sequence: TGTGCCAGCAGTTTTAATGCAGGGAACTCCTACGAGCAGTACTTC. Residues: CASSFNAGNSYEQYF.

This clonotype was recorded many times. The gene calls are TRBV28 and TRBJ1-2, with TRBD1 matching over 7 bases. CDR3 length equals 15 residues. Germline assignment: CDR1 MDHEN and CDR2 SYDVKM. Trimming at V came to 4 bases and at J to 3 bases, leaving 8 bases not matched to a gene. The CDR3 region is CASSSTGTAYYGYTF. For the CDR3, the DNA is TGTGCCAGCAGTTCCACCGGGACAGCGTACTATGGCTACACCTTC.